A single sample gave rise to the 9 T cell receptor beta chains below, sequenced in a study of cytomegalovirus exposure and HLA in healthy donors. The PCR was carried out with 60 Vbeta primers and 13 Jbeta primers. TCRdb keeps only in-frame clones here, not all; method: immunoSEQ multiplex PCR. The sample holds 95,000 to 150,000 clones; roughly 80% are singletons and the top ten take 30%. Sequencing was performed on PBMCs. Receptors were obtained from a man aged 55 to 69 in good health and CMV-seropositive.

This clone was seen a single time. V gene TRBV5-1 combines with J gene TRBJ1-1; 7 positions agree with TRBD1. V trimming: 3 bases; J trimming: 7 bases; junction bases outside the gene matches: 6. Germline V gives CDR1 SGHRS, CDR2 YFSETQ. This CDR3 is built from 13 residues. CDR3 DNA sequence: TGCGCCAGCAGCTCCGACAGGGCTTATGAAGCTTTCTTT. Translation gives CASSSDRAYEAFF.

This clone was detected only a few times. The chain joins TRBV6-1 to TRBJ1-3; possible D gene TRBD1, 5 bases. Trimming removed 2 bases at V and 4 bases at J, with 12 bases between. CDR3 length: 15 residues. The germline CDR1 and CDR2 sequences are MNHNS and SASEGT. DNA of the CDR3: TGTGCCAGCAGTGAAACGGGGGTATCGGGAAACACCATATATTTT. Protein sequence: CASSETGVSGNTIYF.

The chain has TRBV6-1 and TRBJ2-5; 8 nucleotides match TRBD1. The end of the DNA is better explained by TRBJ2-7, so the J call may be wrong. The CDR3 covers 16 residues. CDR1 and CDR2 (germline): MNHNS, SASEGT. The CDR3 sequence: CASSEWASRGLYEQYF. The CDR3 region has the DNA TGTGCCAGCAGTGAATGGGCCTCCAGGGGGCTCTACGAGCAGTACTTC.

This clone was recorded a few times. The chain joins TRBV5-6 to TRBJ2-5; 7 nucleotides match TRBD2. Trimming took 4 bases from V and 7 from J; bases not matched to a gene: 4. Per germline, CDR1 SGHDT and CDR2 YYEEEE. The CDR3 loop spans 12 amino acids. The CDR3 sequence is CASSTGGGTQYF. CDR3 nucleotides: TGTGCCAGCAGCACGGGAGGTGGGACCCAGTACTTC.

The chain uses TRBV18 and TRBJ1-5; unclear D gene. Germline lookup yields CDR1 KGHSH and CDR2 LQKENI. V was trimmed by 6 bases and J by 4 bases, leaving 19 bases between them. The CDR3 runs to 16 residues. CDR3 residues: CASSPPNLSGNQPQHF. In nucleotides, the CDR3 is TGTGCCAGCTCTCCCCCGAACCTAAGCGGTAATCAGCCCCAGCATTTT.

CDR3 in amino acids: CATVRVSEAFF. The CDR3 coding sequence is TGTGCCACCGTGAGGGTCTCTGAAGCTTTCTTT. The rearrangement joins TRBV2 to TRBJ1-1, with D unclear. From germline, CDR1 is SNHLY and CDR2 FYNNEI. The V and J ends lost 10 bases and 6 bases respectively, with 12 bases between them. This CDR3 has 11 residues.

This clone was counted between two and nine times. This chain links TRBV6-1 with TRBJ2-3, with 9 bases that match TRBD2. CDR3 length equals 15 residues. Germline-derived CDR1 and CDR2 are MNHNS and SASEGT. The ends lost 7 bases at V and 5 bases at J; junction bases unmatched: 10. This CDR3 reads CASTRGSGRLDTQYF. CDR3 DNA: TGTGCCAGCACCCGGGGTAGCGGGAGATTAGATACGCAGTATTTT.

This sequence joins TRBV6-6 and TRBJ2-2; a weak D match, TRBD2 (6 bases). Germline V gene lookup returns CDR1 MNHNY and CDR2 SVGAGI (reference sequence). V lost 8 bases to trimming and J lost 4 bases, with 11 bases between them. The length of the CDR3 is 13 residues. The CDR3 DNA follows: TGTGCCAGCTCCTTCGGGGGCACCGGGGAGCTGTTTTTT. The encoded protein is CASSFGGTGELFF.

CDR3 amino acids: CASNKRHLTSGAYNEQFF. DNA for the CDR3: TGTGCCAGCAACAAGAGGCATTTGACTAGCGGAGCCTACAATGAGCAGTTCTTC. The rearrangement links TRBV7-6 to TRBJ2-1; 9 nucleotides agree with TRBD2. This CDR3 region has 18 residues. The germline V gene has CDR1 SGHVS and CDR2 FNYEAQ. The V segment lost 7 bases and the J segment 2 bases; nucleotides outside the gene matches: 15.